These T cell receptor beta chains were read from a single sample in a study of T cell repertoires in cytomegalovirus infection. One entry per CDR3 protein results from TCRdb running MiXCR on the reads. Here the sample spans about 150,000 distinct CDR3 sequences, more than 15% being singletons. The sample taken for sequencing was CD8+ T cells from PBMCs. These TCRs come from a human donor in good health (CMV status not recorded). Some clones in this sample may be carry-over from other donors' samples. CDR3s include the opening cysteine and the closing phenylalanine or tryptophan.

V gene: TRBV7-6
J gene: TRBJ2-1
CDR3 protein: CASSLPTSGGYNEQFF

V gene: TRBV7-2
J gene: TRBJ2-7
CDR3 protein: CASSLTSGRADEQYF

V gene: TRBV6-2/TRBV6-3
J gene: TRBJ1-1
CDR3 protein: CASTEPTRATEAFF

V gene: TRBV7-2
J gene: TRBJ2-5
CDR3 protein: CASRTFDLAGWTQETQYF

V gene: TRBV6-6
J gene: TRBJ2-7
CDR3 protein: CASSPGRTLYEQYF

V gene: TRBV7-6
J gene: TRBJ1-1
CDR3 protein: CASSLSRTGGTEAFF

V gene: TRBV7-9
J gene: TRBJ2-7
CDR3 protein: CASSLPGFNEQYF

V gene: TRBV7-8
J gene: TRBJ2-7
CDR3 protein: CASSLVGTEQYF

V gene: TRBV6-2/TRBV6-3
J gene: TRBJ2-2
CDR3 protein: CASSYPTSGPNTGELFF

V gene: TRBV6-6
J gene: TRBJ2-2
CDR3 protein: CASSYQGQGPELFF

V gene: TRBV6-1
J gene: TRBJ2-1
CDR3 protein: CASSERVWSYNEQFF

V gene: TRBV28
J gene: TRBJ2-7
CDR3 protein: CASSLTLTGVNDEQYF

V gene: TRBV29-1
J gene: TRBJ2-3
CDR3 protein: CSMWDGTDTQYF

V gene: TRBV12-3/TRBV12-4
J gene: TRBJ2-3
CDR3 protein: CASSFAGLANTQYF

V gene: TRBV28
J gene: TRBJ1-4
CDR3 protein: CASSTQTENEKLFF

V gene: TRBV7-2
J gene: TRBJ1-5
CDR3 protein: CASSLLGWPPQHF

V gene: TRBV7-9
J gene: TRBJ2-1
CDR3 protein: CASSLGTGEEFF

V gene: TRBV7-2
J gene: TRBJ2-5
CDR3 protein: CASSWMDRGPLETQYF

V gene: TRBV5-5
J gene: TRBJ2-2
CDR3 protein: CASSFGTVGELFF

V gene: TRBV11-2
J gene: TRBJ2-5
CDR3 protein: CASTSGSHRETQYF

V gene: TRBV2
J gene: TRBJ2-2
CDR3 protein: CASSEPIVTGAPELFF

V gene: TRBV10-3
J gene: TRBJ2-1
CDR3 protein: CAISEEGTASSYYNEQFF

V gene: TRBV7-8
J gene: TRBJ1-4
CDR3 protein: CASSPDRAATNEKLFF

V gene: TRBV7-2
J gene: TRBJ1-2
CDR3 protein: CASSFPGTDYGYTF

V gene: TRBV7-2
J gene: TRBJ1-4
CDR3 protein: CASSLSGVRGEKLFF

V gene: TRBV20-1
J gene: TRBJ1-1
CDR3 protein: CSAGQGPTEAFF

V gene: TRBV28
J gene: TRBJ1-1
CDR3 protein: CASSFVRNTEAFF

V gene: TRBV20-1
J gene: TRBJ2-1
CDR3 protein: CSANLLANPYNEQFF

V gene: TRBV4-2
J gene: TRBJ2-3
CDR3 protein: CASSQDPRVGDTQYF

V gene: TRBV5-1
J gene: TRBJ2-7
CDR3 protein: CASSLDGLAMEQYF

V gene: TRBV27
J gene: TRBJ2-1
CDR3 protein: CASSFDRGSEQFF

V gene: TRBV28
J gene: TRBJ2-7
CDR3 protein: CASSFGGSPYKNEQYF

V gene: TRBV29-1
J gene: TRBJ2-1
CDR3 protein: CSVEGLAGRGLGNEQFF

V gene: TRBV7-3
J gene: TRBJ2-7
CDR3 protein: CASSSPSQGLAGVIWPYEQYF

V gene: TRBV6-2/TRBV6-3
J gene: TRBJ2-1
CDR3 protein: CASSYSMPGYNEQFF

V gene: TRBV6-2/TRBV6-3
J gene: TRBJ2-3
CDR3 protein: CASSYAGVSTDTQYF

V gene: TRBV7-9
J gene: TRBJ1-1
CDR3 protein: CASSLQSGRDVGYWTEAFF

V gene: TRBV7-9
J gene: TRBJ1-2
CDR3 protein: CASSLSGTDYGYTF

V gene: TRBV12-3/TRBV12-4
J gene: TRBJ2-2
CDR3 protein: CAILEGGGELFF

V gene: TRBV7-9
J gene: TRBJ1-4
CDR3 protein: CASSPPTGKAEKLFF

V gene: TRBV29-1
J gene: TRBJ2-2
CDR3 protein: CSVEKAGDNTGELFF

V gene: TRBV3-1
J gene: TRBJ2-2
CDR3 protein: CASSQDHGGELFF

V gene: TRBV7-8
J gene: TRBJ1-4
CDR3 protein: CASSLEPPLQVLNEKLFF

V gene: TRBV6-4
J gene: TRBJ2-7
CDR3 protein: CASISATWVADSYEQYF

V gene: TRBV11-2
J gene: TRBJ2-7
CDR3 protein: CASTFTGSPYEQYF

V gene: TRBV28
J gene: TRBJ1-1
CDR3 protein: CASGARGAFF

V gene: TRBV7-2
J gene: TRBJ1-1
CDR3 protein: CASSLARQPMNTEAFF

V gene: TRBV6-2/TRBV6-3
J gene: TRBJ2-5
CDR3 protein: CASSRRAEQETQYF

V gene: TRBV14
J gene: TRBJ2-3
CDR3 protein: CASSLRWGDTQYF

V gene: TRBV19
J gene: TRBJ1-1
CDR3 protein: CASSMIRQDEAFF

V gene: TRBV7-6
J gene: TRBJ2-7
CDR3 protein: CASSGQSGYEQYF

V gene: TRBV12-3/TRBV12-4
J gene: TRBJ2-4
CDR3 protein: CASSPVSGEVKNIQYF

V gene: TRBV6-1
J gene: TRBJ2-7
CDR3 protein: CASSEAVHSYEQYF

V gene: TRBV7-6
J gene: TRBJ2-1
CDR3 protein: CASSLPLREQFF

V gene: TRBV2
J gene: TRBJ2-1
CDR3 protein: CASSEQAGSNYNEQFF

V gene: TRBV6-2/TRBV6-3
J gene: TRBJ2-1
CDR3 protein: CASSPLDRAYNEQFF

V gene: TRBV11-2
J gene: TRBJ2-1
CDR3 protein: CASSLDLGGPEQFF

V gene: TRBV6-2/TRBV6-3
J gene: TRBJ2-5
CDR3 protein: CASSLGVAGVWQTQYF

V gene: TRBV28
J gene: TRBJ2-5
CDR3 protein: CASTERVGQETQYF